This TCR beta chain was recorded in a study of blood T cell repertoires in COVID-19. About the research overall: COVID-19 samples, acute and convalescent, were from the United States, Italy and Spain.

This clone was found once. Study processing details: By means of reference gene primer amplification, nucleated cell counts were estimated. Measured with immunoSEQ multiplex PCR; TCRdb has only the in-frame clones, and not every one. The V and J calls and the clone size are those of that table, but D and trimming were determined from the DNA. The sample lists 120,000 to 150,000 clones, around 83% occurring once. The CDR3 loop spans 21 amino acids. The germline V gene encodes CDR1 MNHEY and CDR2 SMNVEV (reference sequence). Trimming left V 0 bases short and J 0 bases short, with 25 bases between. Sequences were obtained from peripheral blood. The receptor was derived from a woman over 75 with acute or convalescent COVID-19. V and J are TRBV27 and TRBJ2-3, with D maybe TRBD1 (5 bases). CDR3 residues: CASSLSAPDLVTGDSTDTQYF. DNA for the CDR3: TGTGCCAGCAGTTTATCGGCACCCGACCTAGTTACAGGAGACAGCACAGATACGCAGTATTTT.